This T cell receptor beta chain stems from a study of blood T cell repertoires in COVID-19. For the study at large: The cDNA or gDNA used as material had been derived from T cells, B-cell-depleted T cells, or PBMCs.

V lost 5 bases and J lost 14, with 22 bases in between. Germline V gene sequence: CDR1 MNHEY, CDR2 SVGAGI. CDR3 length: 15 amino acids. Some clones are missing from TCRdb's copy, which holds only in-frame ones; the method was immunoSEQ multiplex PCR. The sample gives under 250,000 clones, 80% to 85% of which show up once; about 4.2% is in the top ten. The clonotype comes from a man aged 50-60 years with active or convalescent COVID-19. The rearrangement joins TRBV6-5 to TRBJ1-6; possibly TRBD1 for D (6 bases). The sequenced sample consisted of peripheral blood. As DNA, the CDR3 is TGTGCCAGCAGTCCCCAGACAGGTGGCTATCGGGCCCTCCACTTT. It codes for CASSPQTGGYRALHF.